Listed here are 25 T cell receptor beta chains from one sample, sequenced in a study of cytomegalovirus exposure and HLA in healthy donors. PCR amplification relied on 60 Vbeta primers (plus 13 Jbeta primers). Measured with immunoSEQ multiplex PCR; TCRdb has only the in-frame clones, and not every one. In all, the sample yields under 65,000 clones. Sequencing input: PBMCs. The source of these receptors is a woman younger than 30 in good health and CMV-seronegative.

The genes are TRBV29-1 and TRBJ2-3, with 10 positions matching TRBD2. The CDR3 consists of 13 residues. Germline V CDR1 and CDR2: SQVTM, ANQGSEA. V lost 4 bases and J lost 5; bases outside the gene matches: 3. The CDR3 coding sequence is TGCAGCGTTGGACTAGCGGGCCGAGATACGCAGTATTTT. It codes for CSVGLAGRDTQYF.

J is TRBJ2-6 and V is TRBV6-5, with 7 bases aligning to TRBD1. The V gene's germline CDR1 is MNHEY and CDR2 SVGAGI. V lost 6 bases to trimming and J lost 3 bases; unmatched junction nucleotides: 5. This CDR3 spans 15 amino acids. CDR3 nucleotide sequence: TGTGCCAGCAGCACCGACAGGGTTGGGGCCAACGTCCTGACTTTC. It codes for CASSTDRVGANVLTF.

The V and J genes are TRBV19 and TRBJ1-1; 7 positions match TRBD1. The CDR3 consists of 13 residues. V was clipped by 2 bases and J by 5 bases; unmatched bases: 2. Germline V lookup: CDR1 LNHDA, CDR2 SQIVND (reference sequence). DNA of the CDR3: TGTGCCAGTAGTATAATGGGACAGACTGAAGCTTTCTTT. Protein: CASSIMGQTEAFF. The whole variable domain, filled in from reference TRBV19 and TRBJ1-1, reads DGGITQSPKYLFRKEGQNVTLSCEQNLNHDAMYWYRQDPGQGLRLIYYSQIVNDFQKGDIAEGYSVSREKKESFPLTVTSAQKNPTAFYLCASSIMGQTEAFFGQGTRLTVV.

The chain joins TRBV6-8 to TRBJ2-7; TRBD1 might be the D (5 bases). V was pared by 4 bases and J by 3 bases, with 7 bases between. The CDR3 loop spans 12 amino acids. The germline V gene encodes CDR1 MNHGY and CDR2 SAAAGT. The CDR3: CASSSQGYEQYF. CDR3 sequence (DNA): TGTGCCAGCAGTTCCCAGGGCTACGAGCAGTACTTC.

V usage is TRBV30 and J usage is TRBJ2-6; no reliable D call. Germline CDR1 GTSNPN, CDR2 SVGIG (reference sequence). With 0 bases removed from V and 0 bases from J, the gap between germline ends came to 9 bases. The CDR3 loop spans 16 amino acids. Here the CDR3 DNA reads TGTGCCTGGAGTGTCGGCGGATTCTCTGGGGCCAACGTCCTGACTTTC. Protein: CAWSVGGFSGANVLTF. The whole variable domain, filled in from reference TRBV30 and TRBJ2-6, reads SQTIHQWPATLVQPVGSPLSLECTVEGTSNPNLYWYRQAAGRGLQLLFYSVGIGQISSEVPQNLSASRPQDRQFILSSKKLLLSDSGFYLCAWSVGGFSGANVLTFGAGSRLTVL.

The CDR3 coding sequence is TGTGCCAGCAGAGCGAGACAGGAGCTTGCCTACGAGCAGTACTTC. Amino acid sequence: CASRARQELAYEQYF. This sequence joins TRBV6-5 and TRBJ2-7; D might be TRBD1 (6 bases). This CDR3 spans 15 amino acids. With 6 bases removed from V and 2 bases from J, the gap between germline ends came to 17 bases. Germline V CDR1 and CDR2: MNHEY, SVGAGI.

The rearrangement links TRBV28 to TRBJ2-7; TRBD2 matches 13 bases. The trim removed 6 bases at V and 2 bases at J, leaving 7 bases unmatched. In germline, CDR1 is MDHEN, CDR2 SYDVKM. The CDR3 sequence is 16 residues long. CDR3 residues: CASSSTGLAGAYEQYF. The CDR3 DNA reads TGTGCCAGCAGCTCAACCGGACTAGCGGGGGCCTACGAGCAGTACTTC.

This chain links TRBV5-1 with TRBJ2-3; D is unresolved. The V end was cut by 1 base, the J end by 2 bases, with 14 bases between. Germline values: CDR1 SGHRS, CDR2 YFSETQ. The CDR3 loop spans 16 amino acids. The chain's CDR3 is CASSLSLNYPTDTQYF. The CDR3 DNA follows: TGCGCCAGCAGCTTGTCCCTGAACTACCCCACAGATACGCAGTATTTT.

The V call is TRBV6-1, the J call TRBJ1-2, with TRBD1 as a possible D gene (6 bases). V lost 2 bases to trimming and J lost 8 bases, with 9 bases between them. CDR3 length equals 12 residues. The germline gives CDR1 MNHNS, CDR2 SASEGT. Here the CDR3 reads CASSESGVGYTF. CDR3 DNA sequence: TGTGCCAGCAGTGAATCAGGGGTGGGCTACACCTTC.

The V call is TRBV30, the J call TRBJ1-1; D unclear. Trimming took off 4 bases at V and 4 bases at J, with 13 bases between the two ends. Germline V gene lookup returns CDR1 GTSNPN and CDR2 SVGIG (reference sequence). The CDR3 runs to 13 residues. DNA of the CDR3: TGTGCCTGGACTCCGGGAAGAGCCACTGAAGCTTTCTTT. It encodes CAWTPGRATEAFF.

The chain is built from TRBV6-5 and TRBJ2-7; 10 bases agree with TRBD2. The J segment lost 5 bases and the V segment lost 6 bases, leaving 10 bases of the junction unmatched. The germline V gene has CDR1 MNHEY and CDR2 SVGAGI. The CDR3 is 15 amino acids. The CDR3 is CASSQSGRAVHEQYF. The CDR3 nucleotides are TGTGCCAGCAGCCAAAGCGGGAGGGCCGTCCACGAGCAGTACTTC.

As DNA, the CDR3 is TGCGCCAGCAGCCCCGGACTAGCGGGAGGACGAGAGACCCAGTACTTC. Its translation is CASSPGLAGGRETQYF. The chain is built from TRBV5-1 and TRBJ2-5; 14 nucleotides agree with TRBD2. This CDR3 region has 16 residues. Germline loops: CDR1 SGHRS, CDR2 YFSETQ. The V and J ends lost 4 bases and 4 bases, in that order; junction bases with no gene match: 6.

The CDR3 sequence: CASTQALGQVGYGYTF. CDR3 bases: TGTGCCAGCACTCAAGCCCTCGGACAGGTTGGCTATGGCTACACCTTC. V gene TRBV6-1 combines with J gene TRBJ1-2; 7 bases match TRBD1. V shed 7 bases and J 4 bases; nucleotides not matched to a gene: 15. Per the germline V gene, CDR1 is MNHNS and CDR2 is SASEGT. CDR3 length: 16 residues.

This rearrangement joins TRBV28 to TRBJ1-1, with D perhaps matching TRBD1 (6 bases). V was trimmed by 6 bases and J by 2 bases, leaving 10 bases between them. This CDR3 is built from 13 residues. Germline V gene sequence: CDR1 MDHEN, CDR2 SYDVKM. CDR3 nucleotides: TGTGCCAGCAGCACAGGGTTAAACACTGAAGCTTTCTTT. It specifies CASSTGLNTEAFF.

CDR3 DNA: TGTGCCAGCAGCCCAGGGGGCAGAGTAATTGAAGCTTTCTTT. It is translated as CASSPGGRVIEAFF. The chain employs TRBV9 and TRBJ1-1; the match to TRBD1 covers 8 bases. CDR3 length: 14 amino acids. Germline loops: CDR1 SGDLS, CDR2 YYNGEE. V lost 4 bases and J lost 7; bases outside the gene matches: 9.

V is TRBV6-5 and J is TRBJ1-2; D unresolved. The V end was cut by 2 bases, the J end by 2 bases, with 15 bases between. CDR3 length: 16 amino acids. Germline V gene lookup returns CDR1 MNHEY and CDR2 SVGAGI. CDR3 in DNA: TGTGCCAGCAGTTACGACGGACGACGGGAAAACTATGGCTACACCTTC. Amino acids: CASSYDGRRENYGYTF.

The V call is TRBV4-2, the J call TRBJ2-1; TRBD2 is a possible D gene (8 bases). The V end was cut by 1 base, the J end by 8 bases, with 18 bases between. This CDR3 is built from 16 residues. The germline V gene has CDR1 LGHNA and CDR2 YNFKEQ. The CDR3 DNA is TGTGCCAGCAGCCAAGCAGGGACTAGGCAGGGGGATGAGCAGTTCTTC. This sequence encodes CASSQAGTRQGDEQFF.

The rearrangement links TRBV6-1 to TRBJ2-7; 10 bases map to TRBD1. Germline V gene sequence: CDR1 MNHNS, CDR2 SASEGT. Unmatched junction bases numbered 6, after V lost 5 bases and J lost 5 bases. The CDR3 covers 14 residues. This CDR3 is CASSRDRGFHEQYF. The DNA for the CDR3 is TGTGCCAGCAGTCGGGACAGGGGTTTCCACGAGCAGTACTTC.

The gene calls are TRBV27 and TRBJ2-7, with D possibly TRBD2 on 6 matching bases. V was shortened by 6 bases and J by 7 bases, with 13 bases between the two germline ends. The length of the CDR3 is 12 residues. Germline values: CDR1 MNHEY, CDR2 SMNVEV (reference sequence). The chain's CDR3 is CASSINGGEQYF. The CDR3 DNA reads TGTGCCAGCAGCATCAACGGGGGAGAGCAGTACTTC.

The chain has TRBV28 and TRBJ1-6, with unresolved D. The CDR3 spans 16 residues. Between the trimmed V and J ends, which lost 6 bases and 7 bases, there was a span of 19 bases. Germline V gene lookup returns CDR1 MDHEN and CDR2 SYDVKM. The CDR3 is CASSLVSTDWNSPLHF. In DNA form, the CDR3 reads TGTGCCAGCAGCCTGGTTTCCACTGACTGGAATTCACCCCTCCACTTT.

The chain couples TRBV10-3 to TRBJ2-3, with 8 nucleotides matching TRBD2. V was pared by 8 bases and J by 1 base, with 5 bases of the junction left unmatched. From germline, CDR1 is ENHRY and CDR2 SYGVKD. The CDR3 runs 14 residues. CDR3 in amino acids: CAIRGSGGTDTQYF. CDR3 nucleotides: TGTGCCATCCGCGGTAGCGGGGGCACAGATACGCAGTATTTT.

The rearrangement uses TRBV5-6 and TRBJ1-2; D unresolved. V lost 4 bases, J lost 6 bases, and 13 bases lay in between. This CDR3 spans 13 amino acids. From germline, CDR1 is SGHDT and CDR2 YYEEEE. The CDR3 nucleotides read TGTGCCAGCAGCCCGCCCTATGGTAATGGCTACACCTTC. This sequence encodes CASSPPYGNGYTF.

This chain uses TRBV4-1 with TRBJ2-1, with D maybe TRBD1 (5 bases). V was clipped by 1 base and J by 2 bases, with 12 bases between them. Germline CDR1 reads MGHRA; CDR2 reads YSYEKL. The CDR3 runs 16 residues. CDR3 residues: CASSQVGRAPYNEQFF. The CDR3 DNA reads as TGCGCCAGCAGCCAAGTTGGCAGGGCCCCCTACAATGAGCAGTTCTTC.

This sequence joins TRBV6-5 and TRBJ1-6, with 9 bases aligning to TRBD1. From germline, CDR1 is MNHEY and CDR2 SVGAGI. This CDR3 region has 15 residues. Germline trimming cut 5 bases from V and 7 bases from J; bases unmatched to any gene: 6. The CDR3 here is CASSVQGAVNSPLHF. The CDR3 DNA is TGTGCCAGCAGTGTACAGGGGGCTGTAAATTCACCCCTCCACTTT.

About this clone: At one boundary the junction diverges from the germline segment, which might be a read error. V usage is TRBV20-1 and J usage is TRBJ1-2; perhaps TRBD1 as D (6 bases). Looked up from germline, CDR1 is DFQATT and CDR2 is SNEGSKA (reference sequence). The CDR3 totals 11 residues. As DNA, the CDR3 is TGCAATGCTAGAGGTACAGGGGGCTACACCTTC. It yields the protein CNARGTGGYTF.